The 5 T cell receptor beta chains presented below share a single source sample, sequenced in a study of T cells in Graves' hyperthyroidism and ophthalmopathy. Regions amplified from RNA transcripts were the TCR beta CDR3 regions. The HTBI primer set drove a first-round RT-PCR of the TCR CDR3. MiXCR, applied by TCRdb to the multiplex PCR reads, yields one record per CDR3 protein. The sample contains a few hundred thousand distinct CDR3 sequences, roughly 15% of which appear only once. The sample taken for sequencing was blood. Receptors originate from a woman aged 25 to 39 with Graves' ophthalmopathy.

This clonotype was observed many times. The CDR3: CASSPGTDQEQFF. CDR3 in DNA: TGTGCCAGCAGCCCCGGGACAGACCAAGAGCAGTTCTTC. V is TRBV11-2 and J is TRBJ2-1; TRBD1 matches at 7 bases. The CDR3 runs to 13 residues. The germline V gene has CDR1 SGHAT and CDR2 FQNNGV. The junction had 8 bases not matched to a gene; V was cut back by 5 bases and J by 10 bases.

This clonotype was observed at least ten times. The chain links TRBV29-1 to TRBJ1-1; D gene uncertain. V was shortened by 7 bases and J by 1 base, with 7 bases between the two germline ends. This CDR3 is built from 11 residues. The germline V gene has CDR1 SQVTM and CDR2 ANQGSEA. In DNA form, the CDR3 reads TGCAGCGCCGCCCGGAACACTGAAGCTTTCTTT. This gives the protein CSAARNTEAFF.

This chain uses TRBV20-1 with TRBJ2-7; 9 bases line up with TRBD1. After removal of 5 bases from V and 5 bases from J, the junction contained 10 bases not matched to a gene. This CDR3 comprises 14 residues. CDR1 and CDR2 from the germline V gene are DFQATT and SNEGSKA (reference sequence). The CDR3 here is CSASVGTGIHEQYF. The DNA of the CDR3 is TGCAGTGCTTCCGTCGGGACAGGGATCCACGAGCAGTACTTC.

This clonotype was seen at least ten times. The V gene is TRBV28, the J gene TRBJ1-2, with a weak D call TRBD1 (6 bases). Deletions cut 5 bases from V and 3 bases from J, with 13 bases between. The CDR3 length is 14 residues. Germline-derived CDR1 and CDR2 are MDHEN and SYDVKM. Here the CDR3 DNA reads TGTGCCAGCAGTCTGGAGGGGGAGGACTATGGCTACACCTTC. Translated: CASSLEGEDYGYTF.

This clonotype was recorded a few times. The rearrangement uses TRBV20-1 and TRBJ1-1; D is possibly TRBD1 (5 bases). The germline V gene has CDR1 DFQATT and CDR2 SNEGSKA (reference sequence). The CDR3 is 13 amino acids. The ends were cut back, 6 bases at V and 3 bases at J, with 14 bases in the middle. The CDR3 spells CSAEVGGDTEAFF. The CDR3 DNA sequence: TGCAGTGCCGAAGTCGGGGGGGACACTGAAGCTTTCTTT.